The T cell receptor beta chain under discussion was sequenced for a study of cytomegalovirus exposure and HLA in healthy donors. CDR1 is SEHNR, CDR2 FQNEAQ, per germline (reference sequence). CDR3 length: 14 residues. Trimming left V 8 bases short and J 3 bases short, with 16 bases between. In this sample, this clone turned up a few times. Its antigen is unidentified. All the people who gave samples were healthy bone marrow donors. PCR primers comprised 60 Vbeta and 13 Jbeta primers. Original processing methods: Among the unique TCR beta chains that a later analysis counted, about 85 million in all, roughly 11 million were shared. The data were produced by immunoSEQ multiplex PCR, yet TCRdb's version contains in-frame clones alone and is incomplete. From that table come the V and J calls and clone size; the DNA was used to work out D and trimming. The sample records about 94,000 clones, roughly four fifths being singletons.

Whole-study findings and limits: Follow-up analysis later connected one missense variant in DCLRE1C with trimming of TCR beta V- and J-genes. Published work reported that the classifier diagnosed cytomegalovirus status with high specificity and sensitivity.

The sequence was obtained from a man aged 25 to 40 in good health and CMV-seronegative. V and J are TRBV7-9 and TRBJ1-1; perhaps TRBD1 as D (6 bases). Specimen: PBMCs. CDR3 sequence: CASETGRMDTEAFF. The CDR3 coding sequence is TGTGCCAGCGAAACAGGGCGGATGGACACTGAAGCTTTCTTT. Together with reference TRBV7-9 and TRBJ1-1, the CDR3 gives the full variable domain: DTGVSQNPRHKITKRGQNVTFRCDPISEHNRLYWYRQTLGQGPEFLTYFQNEAQLEKSRLLSDRFSAERPKGSFSTLEIQRTEQGDSAMYLCASETGRMDTEAFFGQGTRLTVV.